The 23 T cell receptor beta chains presented below share a single source sample, sequenced in a study of cytomegalovirus exposure and HLA in healthy donors. PCR used 60 Vbeta primers and 13 Jbeta primers. The data were produced by immunoSEQ multiplex PCR, yet TCRdb's version contains in-frame clones alone and is incomplete. The table shows 250,000 to 350,000 clones, with approximately 90% occurring only once. The specimen was PBMCs. All receptors come from a woman between 18 and 29 years old in good health and CMV-seronegative.

This chain connects TRBV2 to TRBJ2-7, with D possibly matching TRBD2 (7 bases). Trimming took 7 bases from V and 4 from J, leaving 20 bases between them. The germline V gene has CDR1 SNHLY and CDR2 FYNNEI. CDR3 length equals 15 residues. The CDR3 coding sequence is TGTGCCAGCACTACTAGGGGGGGTGAAAGTTACGAGCAGTACTTC. The encoded protein is CASTTRGGESYEQYF.

This clone was observed a single time. This rearrangement joins TRBV9 to TRBJ2-2, with D perhaps matching TRBD1 (6 bases). This CDR3 has 17 amino acids. Looked up from germline, CDR1 is SGDLS and CDR2 is YYNGEE. The germline V and J ends were trimmed by 4 bases and 1 base, with 17 bases remaining between them. The CDR3 spells CASSPTPGVRNTGELFF. In DNA form, the CDR3 reads TGTGCCAGCAGCCCTACCCCAGGGGTGCGGAACACCGGGGAGCTGTTTTTT.

V is TRBV29-1 and J is TRBJ1-2, with a tentative D call TRBD1 (5 bases). Between the trimmed V and J ends, which lost 3 bases and 1 base, there was a span of 12 bases. The germline gives CDR1 SQVTM, CDR2 ANQGSEA. The CDR3 runs to 14 residues. CDR3 coding DNA: TGCAGCGTTGAGTGGGGGAGGGATAACTATGGCTACACCTTC. Its translation is CSVEWGRDNYGYTF. Together with reference TRBV29-1 and TRBJ1-2, the CDR3 gives the full variable domain: SAVISQKPSRDICQRGTSLTIQCQVDSQVTMMFWYRQQPGQSLTLIATANQGSEATYESGFVIDKFPISRPNLTFSTLTVSNMSPEDSSIYLCSVEWGRDNYGYTFGSGTRLTVV.

This sequence joins TRBV6-5 and TRBJ2-7; D may be TRBD1 (6 bases). Trimming shortened V by 4 bases and J by 1 base, and 17 bases separated the two germline ends. CDR1 and CDR2 from the germline V gene are MNHEY and SVGAGI. This CDR3 comprises 16 residues. In DNA form, the CDR3 reads TGTGCCAGCAGTTTCCGCCTTACAGGGTCTTCCTACGAGCAGTACTTC. Residues: CASSFRLTGSSYEQYF.

The CDR3: CASSLGIQALHF. Written as DNA, the CDR3 is TGTGCCAGCAGCTTAGGAATTCAGGCCCTCCACTTT. The chain couples TRBV7-9 to TRBJ1-6; D gene ambiguous. V lost 1 base and J lost 14, with 9 bases in between. CDR3 length equals 12 residues. Germline V gives CDR1 SEHNR, CDR2 FQNEAQ (reference sequence).

This chain links TRBV4-1 with TRBJ2-3, with TRBD2 matching over 8 bases. Germline V gene sequence: CDR1 MGHRA, CDR2 YSYEKL. The junction had 5 bases not matched to a gene; V was cut back by 1 base and J by 2 bases. CDR3 length equals 16 residues. The CDR3 region has the DNA TGCGCCAGCAGCCAAGTTCCGCGGGGGGACACAGATACGCAGTATTTT. Its protein is CASSQVPRGDTDTQYF.

The V call is TRBV6-1, the J call TRBJ2-1; 10 nucleotides line up with TRBD2. This CDR3 is built from 15 residues. CDR1 is MNHNS, CDR2 SASEGT, per germline. Trimming at V came to 6 bases and at J to 3 bases, leaving 5 bases not matched to a gene. CDR3 sequence: CASSRLAGFYNEQFF. In DNA, the CDR3 is TGTGCCAGCAGCCGACTAGCGGGCTTCTACAATGAGCAGTTCTTC.

This chain connects TRBV5-1 to TRBJ2-1; 10 positions agree with TRBD2. Germline CDR1 and CDR2: SGHRS and YFSETQ. CDR3 length: 16 amino acids. Unmatched junction bases numbered 11, after V lost 2 bases and J lost 9 bases. In DNA form, the CDR3 reads TGCGCCAGCAGCTTACGTGGAGCGGGGGGGCCGGTTGAGCAGTTCTTC. Encoded protein: CASSLRGAGGPVEQFF.

This chain uses TRBV10-3 with TRBJ2-7, with D perhaps TRBD2 (6 bases). Germline V gene lookup returns CDR1 ENHRY and CDR2 SYGVKD. V gave up 4 bases and J gave up 3 bases, with 10 bases separating them. This CDR3 comprises 13 residues. CDR3 loop: CAISGGDDYEQYF. DNA for the CDR3: TGTGCCATCAGTGGCGGGGACGACTACGAGCAGTACTTC.

This chain joins TRBV25-1 and TRBJ1-1, with a tentative D call TRBD1 (6 bases). Trimming shortened V by 6 bases and J by 4 bases, and 9 bases separated the two germline ends. Germline V gene data show CDR1 as MGHDK and CDR2 as SYGVNS. The CDR3 runs to 12 residues. CDR3 sequence (DNA): TGTGCCAGCAGGGGAGGGGGCACTGAAGCTTTCTTT. Protein: CASRGGGTEAFF.

The chain has TRBV7-2 and TRBJ2-3; D possibly corresponds to TRBD2 (6 bases). There are 14 residues in the CDR3. Germline lookup yields CDR1 SGHTA and CDR2 FQGNSA. The germline V and J ends were trimmed by 7 bases and 4 bases, with 15 bases remaining between them. The CDR3 DNA follows: TGTGCCAGCACCCCCCCTTGGAGGGCAGATACGCAGTATTTT. It specifies CASTPPWRADTQYF.

V gene TRBV4-1 combines with J gene TRBJ2-3; 8 bases are shared with TRBD1. The CDR3 spans 17 residues. V lost 0 bases to trimming and J lost 2 bases; unmatched junction nucleotides: 7. Per the germline V gene, CDR1 is MGHRA and CDR2 is YSYEKL. CDR3 DNA: TGCGCCAGCAGCCAAGATTGGACAGGGCGGAACACAGATACGCAGTATTTT. This translates into CASSQDWTGRNTDTQYF.

The table lists this clone with a count of one. The chain uses TRBV15 and TRBJ1-2; 7 bases line up with TRBD1. CDR1 is LNHNV and CDR2 is YYDKDF in the germline V gene (reference sequence). CDR3 length: 18 residues. The ends lost 0 bases at V and 5 bases at J; junction bases unmatched: 15. CDR3 loop: CATSRDPTTGPRGYGYTF. In DNA, the CDR3 is TGTGCCACCAGCAGAGATCCCACGACCGGGCCCAGGGGGTATGGCTACACCTTC.

The chain carries TRBV7-6 and TRBJ2-3; 11 nucleotides line up with TRBD2. The CDR3 consists of 16 residues. Germline values: CDR1 SGHVS, CDR2 FNYEAQ. V shed 5 bases, J shed 2 bases, and the junction held 6 bases outside the gene matches. The DNA of the CDR3 is TGTGCCAGCAGCCCCCCGACTAGCGGGGTCACAGATACGCAGTATTTT. Its protein product is CASSPPTSGVTDTQYF.

The chain links TRBV30 to TRBJ1-6, with 8 bases matching TRBD1. CDR1 and CDR2 (germline): GTSNPN, SVGIG (reference sequence). Trimming removed 3 bases from V and 4 bases from J; junction bases left unmatched: 14. There are 18 residues in the CDR3. The CDR3 bases are TGTGCCTGGAGGGCCAACGGACAGGGAGGTTTATATAATTCACCCCTCCACTTT. It yields the protein CAWRANGQGGLYNSPLHF. Using reference TRBV30 and TRBJ1-6 for the parts outside the CDR3, the full variable domain is SQTIHQWPATLVQPVGSPLSLECTVEGTSNPNLYWYRQAAGRGLQLLFYSVGIGQISSEVPQNLSASRPQDRQFILSSKKLLLSDSGFYLCAWRANGQGGLYNSPLHFGNGTRLTVT.

Concerning this clone: This specimen includes other DNA sequences encoding the same CDR3. The chain has TRBV5-4 and TRBJ1-2, with D unclear. Trimming took 6 bases from V and 8 from J, leaving 17 bases between them. The V gene's germline CDR1 is SGHNT and CDR2 YYREEE (reference sequence). The CDR3 is 13 amino acids. This chain's CDR3 is CASTLAQPGGYTF. In nucleotides, the CDR3 is TGTGCCAGCACCCTGGCCCAGCCAGGCGGCTACACCTTC.

This clone showed up just once. The rearrangement joins TRBV18 to TRBJ2-5; TRBD2 matches at 14 bases. The CDR3 spans 16 residues. CDR1 and CDR2 from the germline V gene are KGHSH and LQKENI. J lost 5 bases, V lost 4 bases, and 6 bases had no gene match. In nucleotides, the CDR3 is TGTGCCAGCTCACAGGGACTAGCGGGGGCTATCGAGACCCAGTACTTC. This translates into CASSQGLAGAIETQYF.

This rearrangement joins TRBV2 to TRBJ1-1, with D possibly being TRBD1 (6 bases). This CDR3 has 13 residues. V shed 4 bases and J shed 1 base, with 7 bases lying between them. The germline gives CDR1 SNHLY, CDR2 FYNNEI. CDR3 DNA sequence: TGTGCCAGCAGTGTGGGGGCGAACACTGAAGCTTTCTTT. Its translation: CASSVGANTEAFF.

The chain is built from TRBV15 and TRBJ2-1; 8 bases line up with TRBD2. V lost 1 base, J lost 4 bases, and 18 bases stayed unmatched. CDR3 length: 20 amino acids. Germline lookup yields CDR1 LNHNV and CDR2 YYDKDF (reference sequence). CDR3 nucleotide sequence: TGTGCCACCAGCAGAGGAGGGGGTGGACTAGCCCCAACTACTTACAATGAGCAGTTCTTC. Translation gives CATSRGGGGLAPTTYNEQFF.

The chain recombines TRBV20-1 with TRBJ2-3; D is ambiguous. V gave up 1 base and J gave up 6 bases, with 5 bases separating them. The germline V gene encodes CDR1 DFQATT and CDR2 SNEGSKA (reference sequence). The CDR3 spans 11 residues. Here the CDR3 reads CSARGLDTQYF. CDR3 bases: TGCAGTGCTAGAGGACTTGATACGCAGTATTTT.

The CDR3 protein is CASSVSGTSGGKPYEQYF. The CDR3 DNA reads TGTGCCAGCAGCGTGTCCGGGACTAGCGGGGGAAAACCCTACGAGCAGTACTTC. J is TRBJ2-7 and V is TRBV7-2; 14 nucleotides align to TRBD2. The trim removed 5 bases at V and 2 bases at J, leaving 11 bases unmatched. From germline, CDR1 is SGHTA and CDR2 FQGNSA. The length of the CDR3 is 18 residues. Together with reference TRBV7-2 and TRBJ2-7, the CDR3 gives the full variable domain: GAGVSQSPSNKVTEKGKDVELRCDPISGHTALYWYRQSLGQGLEFLIYFQGNSAPDKSGLPSDRFSAERTGGSVSTLTIQRTQQEDSAVYLCASSVSGTSGGKPYEQYFGPGTRLTVT.

V gene TRBV19 combines with J gene TRBJ1-2; no definite D call. The CDR3 extends over 14 amino acids. V lost 4 bases to trimming and J lost 0 bases, with 9 bases between them. Germline V gene lookup returns CDR1 LNHDA and CDR2 SQIVND (reference sequence). The CDR3 DNA sequence: TGTGCCAGTAGTAACGCCGGGACTAACTATGGCTACACCTTC. It codes for CASSNAGTNYGYTF.

This chain joins TRBV5-4 and TRBJ1-1; TRBD1 might be the D (5 bases). The CDR3 is 14 amino acids. V was shortened by 1 base and J by 5 bases, with 12 bases between the two germline ends. Germline V gene data show CDR1 as SGHNT and CDR2 as YYREEE (reference sequence). CDR3 in amino acids: CASSLIQGTTEAFF. DNA of the CDR3: TGTGCCAGCAGCTTGATTCAGGGTACGACTGAAGCTTTCTTT.